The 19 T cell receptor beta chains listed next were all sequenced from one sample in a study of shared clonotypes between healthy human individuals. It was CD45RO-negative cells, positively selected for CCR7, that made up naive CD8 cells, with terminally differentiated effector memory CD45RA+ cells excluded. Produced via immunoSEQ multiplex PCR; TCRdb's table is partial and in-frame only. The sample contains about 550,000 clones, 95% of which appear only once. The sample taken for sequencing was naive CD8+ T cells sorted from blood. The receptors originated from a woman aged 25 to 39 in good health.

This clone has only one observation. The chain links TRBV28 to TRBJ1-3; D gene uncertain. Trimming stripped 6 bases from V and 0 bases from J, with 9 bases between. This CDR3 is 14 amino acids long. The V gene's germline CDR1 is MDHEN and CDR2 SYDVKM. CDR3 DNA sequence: TGTGCCAGCAGGTCCGGCAGCTCTGGAAACACCATATATTTT. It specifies CASRSGSSGNTIYF.

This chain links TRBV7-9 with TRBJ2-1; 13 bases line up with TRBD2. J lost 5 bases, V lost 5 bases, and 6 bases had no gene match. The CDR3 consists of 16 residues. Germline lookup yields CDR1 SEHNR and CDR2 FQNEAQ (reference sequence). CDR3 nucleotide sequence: TGTGCCAGCAGCCTACTAGCGGGAGGGCCGGACAATGAGCAGTTCTTC. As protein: CASSLLAGGPDNEQFF.

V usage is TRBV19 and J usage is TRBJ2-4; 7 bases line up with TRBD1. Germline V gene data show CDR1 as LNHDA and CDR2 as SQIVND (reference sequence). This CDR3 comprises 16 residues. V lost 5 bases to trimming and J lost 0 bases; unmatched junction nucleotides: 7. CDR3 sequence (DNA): TGTGCCAGTAGTCCTGACAGGGAAGGAGCCAAAAACATTCAGTACTTC. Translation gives CASSPDREGAKNIQYF.

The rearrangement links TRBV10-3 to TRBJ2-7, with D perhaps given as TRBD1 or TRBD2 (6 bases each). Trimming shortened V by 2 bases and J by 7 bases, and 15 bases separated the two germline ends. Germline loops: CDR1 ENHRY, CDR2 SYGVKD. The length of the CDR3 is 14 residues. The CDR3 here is CAISEAEGGGEQYF. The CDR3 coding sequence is TGTGCCATCAGTGAGGCGGAGGGGGGCGGGGAGCAGTACTTC.

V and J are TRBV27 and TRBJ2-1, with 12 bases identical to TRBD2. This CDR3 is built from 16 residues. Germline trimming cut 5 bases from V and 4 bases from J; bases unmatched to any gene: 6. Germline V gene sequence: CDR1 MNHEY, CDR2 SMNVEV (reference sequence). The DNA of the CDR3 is TGTGCCAGCAGTGCAGAGACTAGCGGGAGTTACAATGAGCAGTTCTTC. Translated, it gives CASSAETSGSYNEQFF.

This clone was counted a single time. The CDR3, as DNA: TGCGCCAGCAGCCAAGACCGAAGCCACGGGCAGTACTTC. This gives the protein CASSQDRSHGQYF. The V call is TRBV4-1, the J call TRBJ2-7; no clear D gene. Germline V gives CDR1 MGHRA, CDR2 YSYEKL. The CDR3 has 13 amino acids. Trimming shortened V by 0 bases and J by 9 bases, and 12 bases separated the two germline ends.

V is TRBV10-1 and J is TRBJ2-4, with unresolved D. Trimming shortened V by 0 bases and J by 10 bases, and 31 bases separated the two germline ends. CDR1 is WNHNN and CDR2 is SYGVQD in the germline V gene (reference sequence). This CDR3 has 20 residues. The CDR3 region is CASSESTPDKVSGGRWIQYF. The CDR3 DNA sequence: TGCGCCAGCAGTGAGTCGACACCTGACAAAGTTTCCGGCGGCCGGTGGATTCAGTACTTC.

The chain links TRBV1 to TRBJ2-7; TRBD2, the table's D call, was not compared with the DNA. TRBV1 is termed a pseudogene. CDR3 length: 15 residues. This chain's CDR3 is CTSSHLVGGLYEQYF. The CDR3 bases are TGCACCAGCAGCCATCTAGTGGGAGGTTTATACGAGCAGTACTTC.

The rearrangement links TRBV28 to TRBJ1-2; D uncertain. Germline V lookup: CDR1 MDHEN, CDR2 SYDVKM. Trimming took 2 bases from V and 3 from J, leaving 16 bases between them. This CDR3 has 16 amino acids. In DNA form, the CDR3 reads TGTGCCAGCAGTTTACCCCGTCGGGAGCGCCACTATGGCTACACCTTC. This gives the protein CASSLPRRERHYGYTF.

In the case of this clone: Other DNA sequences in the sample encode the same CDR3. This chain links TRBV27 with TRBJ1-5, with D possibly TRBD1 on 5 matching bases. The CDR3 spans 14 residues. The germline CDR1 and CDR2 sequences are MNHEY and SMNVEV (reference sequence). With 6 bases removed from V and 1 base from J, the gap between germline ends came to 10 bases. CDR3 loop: CASSLRDSNQPQHF. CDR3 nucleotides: TGTGCCAGCAGCCTCCGGGACAGCAATCAGCCCCAGCATTTT.

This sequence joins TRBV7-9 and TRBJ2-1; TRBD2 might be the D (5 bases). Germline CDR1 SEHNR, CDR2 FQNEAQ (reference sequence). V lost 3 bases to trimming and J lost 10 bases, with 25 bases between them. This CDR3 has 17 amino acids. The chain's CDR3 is CASSFMLGGWEFEEQFF. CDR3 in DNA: TGTGCCAGCAGCTTTATGTTAGGAGGTTGGGAGTTCGAAGAGCAGTTCTTC.

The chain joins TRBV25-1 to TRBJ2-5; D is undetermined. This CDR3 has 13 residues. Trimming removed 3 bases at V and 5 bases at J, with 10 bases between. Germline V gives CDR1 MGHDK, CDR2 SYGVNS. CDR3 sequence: CASSEVLRETQYF. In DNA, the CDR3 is TGTGCCAGCAGTGAGGTGCTAAGGGAGACCCAGTACTTC.

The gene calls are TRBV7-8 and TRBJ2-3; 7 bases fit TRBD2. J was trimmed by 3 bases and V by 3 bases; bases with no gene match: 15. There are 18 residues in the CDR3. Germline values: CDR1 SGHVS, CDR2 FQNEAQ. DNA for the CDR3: TGTGCCAGCAGCTTGAGGGCCGGAGGCGGGAGCTTAACAGATACGCAGTATTTT. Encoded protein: CASSLRAGGGSLTDTQYF.

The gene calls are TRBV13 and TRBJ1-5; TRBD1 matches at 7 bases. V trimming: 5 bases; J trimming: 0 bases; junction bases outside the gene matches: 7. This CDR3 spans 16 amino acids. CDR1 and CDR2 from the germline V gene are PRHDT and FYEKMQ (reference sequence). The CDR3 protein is CASSQGTEDSNQPQHF. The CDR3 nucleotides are TGTGCCAGCAGCCAGGGGACAGAAGATAGCAATCAGCCCCAGCATTTT.

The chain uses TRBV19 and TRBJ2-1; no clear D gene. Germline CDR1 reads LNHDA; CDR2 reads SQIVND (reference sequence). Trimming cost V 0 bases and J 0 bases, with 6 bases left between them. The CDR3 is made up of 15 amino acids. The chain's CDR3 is CASSIDPNSYNEQFF. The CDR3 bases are TGTGCCAGTAGTATAGATCCTAACTCCTACAATGAGCAGTTCTTC.

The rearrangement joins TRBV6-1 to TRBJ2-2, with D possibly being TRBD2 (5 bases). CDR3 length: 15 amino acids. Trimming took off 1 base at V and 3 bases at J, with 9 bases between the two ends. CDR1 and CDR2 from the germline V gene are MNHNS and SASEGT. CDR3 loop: CASSEDLAYTGELFF. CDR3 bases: TGTGCCAGCAGTGAAGATCTAGCCTACACCGGGGAGCTGTTTTTT.

Here the CDR3 DNA reads TGTGCCAGCAGTGAACGGACCGCACACTCTGGAAACACCATATATTTT. Translating it yields CASSERTAHSGNTIYF. The gene calls are TRBV6-1 and TRBJ1-3, with unresolved D. Trimming removed 2 bases from V and 0 bases from J, with 11 bases in between. The CDR3 contains 16 residues. CDR1 is MNHNS, CDR2 SASEGT, per germline.

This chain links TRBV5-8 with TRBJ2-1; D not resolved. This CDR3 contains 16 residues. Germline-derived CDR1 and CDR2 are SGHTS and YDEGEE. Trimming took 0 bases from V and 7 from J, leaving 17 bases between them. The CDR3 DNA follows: TGTGCCAGCAGCTTGGCCTGGAGCAGCTCCGGGAATGAGCAGTTCTTC. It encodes CASSLAWSSSGNEQFF.

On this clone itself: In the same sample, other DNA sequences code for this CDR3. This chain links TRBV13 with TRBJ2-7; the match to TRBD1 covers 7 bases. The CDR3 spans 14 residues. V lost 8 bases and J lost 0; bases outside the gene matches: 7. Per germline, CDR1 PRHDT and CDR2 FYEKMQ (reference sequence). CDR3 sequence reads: CASSPRGSSYEQYF. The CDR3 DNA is TGTGCCAGCTCTCCCAGGGGGAGCTCCTACGAGCAGTACTTC.